Listed below are T cell receptor beta chains from one sample, sequenced in a study of brain T cells in children with intractable seizures. Data came from immunoSEQ multiplex PCR; TCRdb stores just in-frame clones and leaves some out. The sample lists hundreds of thousands of clones, roughly 93% occurring once. This specimen consisted of peripheral blood, obtained around 5 months after surgery. These receptors came from a boy younger than two with tuberous sclerosis and intractable seizures. Each CDR3 is given with its conserved first and last residue. The D gene is left open where the match is weak. Expanded clones get a size class; other rows say once, few or many, or leave the size out.

d_call: -; j_call: TRBJ1-5; v_call: TRBV2; clone_size: -; cdr3_aa: CASNQDSAGSQPQHF; cdr3_nt: TGTGCCAGCAACCAGGACAGTGCCGGCAGTCAGCCCCAGCATTTT
d_call: -; j_call: TRBJ1-4; v_call: TRBV7-9; clone_size: -; cdr3_aa: CASSLRPGPTNEKLFF; cdr3_nt: TGTGCCAGCAGCCTGCGTCCGGGACCCACTAATGAAAAACTGTTTTTT
d_call: -; j_call: TRBJ2-7; v_call: TRBV5-1; clone_size: -; cdr3_aa: CASSQRDGLPSSQYF; cdr3_nt: TGCGCCAGCAGCCAACGGGACGGCCTTCCTTCGTCGCAGTACTTC
d_call: -; j_call: TRBJ1-1; v_call: TRBV6-1; clone_size: -; cdr3_aa: CASSDQDRNTEAFF; cdr3_nt: TGTGCCAGCAGTGATCAGGACAGGAACACTGAAGCTTTCTTT
d_call: TRBD2; j_call: TRBJ2-7; v_call: TRBV6-5; clone_size: -; cdr3_aa: CASRYGLAGGSYEQYF; cdr3_nt: TGTGCCAGCAGATACGGACTAGCGGGAGGTTCCTACGAGCAGTACTTC
d_call: -; j_call: TRBJ1-1; v_call: TRBV7-2; clone_size: -; cdr3_aa: CASTTQGRVNTEAFF; cdr3_nt: TGTGCCAGCACCACCCAGGGGCGCGTGAACACTGAAGCTTTCTTT
d_call: -; j_call: TRBJ2-5; v_call: TRBV7-2; clone_size: -; cdr3_aa: CASSPRGGRETQYF; cdr3_nt: TGTGCCAGCAGCCCCCGCGGGGGCCGGGAGACCCAGTACTTC
d_call: TRBD1; j_call: TRBJ1-2; v_call: TRBV6-5; clone_size: -; cdr3_aa: CASSYSAGGWDGYTF; cdr3_nt: TGTGCCAGCAGTTACTCGGCAGGGGGGTGGGATGGCTACACCTTC
d_call: TRBD1; j_call: TRBJ1-2; v_call: TRBV5-1; clone_size: -; cdr3_aa: CASSSAGTGYLSDGYTF; cdr3_nt: TGCGCCAGCAGCTCAGCCGGGACAGGGTATCTGTCGGATGGCTACACCTTC
d_call: -; j_call: TRBJ1-2; v_call: TRBV28; clone_size: once; cdr3_aa: CASSLCTAFPPTTMFGYTF; cdr3_nt: TGTGCCAGCAGTTTATGCACAGCCTTCCCGCCTACTACTATGTTTGGCTACACCTTC
d_call: -; j_call: TRBJ1-6; v_call: TRBV6-5; clone_size: -; cdr3_aa: CASSPLAPYNSPLHF; cdr3_nt: TGTGCCAGCAGCCCACTGGCCCCCTATAATTCACCCCTCCACTTT
d_call: -; j_call: TRBJ1-4; v_call: TRBV30; clone_size: -; cdr3_aa: CAWNRGEKLFF; cdr3_nt: TGTGCCTGGAATCGGGGTGAAAAACTGTTTTTT
d_call: -; j_call: TRBJ1-1; v_call: TRBV11-2; clone_size: -; cdr3_aa: CASSEEGLMNTEAFF; cdr3_nt: TGTGCCAGCAGCGAAGAGGGGCTAATGAACACTGAAGCTTTCTTT
d_call: -; j_call: TRBJ2-1; v_call: TRBV7-3; clone_size: -; cdr3_aa: CASSLGATGAREQFF; cdr3_nt: TGTGCCAGCAGCTTAGGCGCCACTGGGGCACGTGAGCAGTTCTTC
d_call: -; j_call: TRBJ1-2; v_call: TRBV2; clone_size: -; cdr3_aa: CASSDQGRNYGYTF; cdr3_nt: TGTGCCAGCAGTGACCAGGGCAGGAACTATGGCTACACCTTC
d_call: -; j_call: TRBJ2-7; v_call: TRBV6-5; clone_size: -; cdr3_aa: CASNRLYEQYF; cdr3_nt: TGTGCCAGTAACAGGCTCTACGAGCAGTACTTC
d_call: -; j_call: TRBJ2-7; v_call: TRBV3-1/TRBV3-2; clone_size: few; cdr3_aa: CASSQGSYEQYF; cdr3_nt: TGTGCCAGCAGCCAAGGCTCCTACGAGCAGTACTTC
d_call: TRBD2; j_call: TRBJ2-7; v_call: TRBV6-5; clone_size: -; cdr3_aa: CASSYSTSGAYEQYF; cdr3_nt: TGTGCCAGCAGTTACTCGACTAGCGGGGCCTACGAGCAGTACTTC
d_call: -; j_call: TRBJ2-7; v_call: TRBV15; clone_size: -; cdr3_aa: CATSSSGEAVLEQYF; cdr3_nt: TGTGCCACCAGCTCCTCCGGCGAAGCGGTACTGGAGCAGTACTTC
d_call: -; j_call: TRBJ2-2; v_call: TRBV7-3; clone_size: few; cdr3_aa: CASSLGTGELFF; cdr3_nt: TGTGCCAGCAGCTTAGGGACCGGGGAGCTGTTTTTT
d_call: -; j_call: TRBJ1-2; v_call: TRBV6-4; clone_size: -; cdr3_aa: CASSDSGRRYTF; cdr3_nt: TGTGCCAGCAGTGATTCGGGCAGACGCTACACCTTC
d_call: -; j_call: TRBJ2-7; v_call: TRBV25-1; clone_size: -; cdr3_aa: CASSEGSSYEQYF; cdr3_nt: TGTGCCAGCAGTGAAGGGAGCTCCTACGAGCAGTACTTC
d_call: -; j_call: TRBJ1-5; v_call: TRBV19; clone_size: -; cdr3_aa: CASRPGSARGLSNQPQHF; cdr3_nt: TGTGCCAGTAGGCCGGGAAGTGCGCGTGGATTGAGCAATCAGCCCCAGCATTTT
d_call: -; j_call: TRBJ2-5; v_call: TRBV5-4; clone_size: -; cdr3_aa: CASSFKETQYF; cdr3_nt: TGTGCCAGCAGCTTCAAAGAGACCCAGTACTTC
d_call: TRBD2; j_call: TRBJ2-5; v_call: TRBV19; clone_size: -; cdr3_aa: CASSPGTRGETQYF; cdr3_nt: TGTGCCAGTAGCCCCGGGACTAGGGGGGAGACCCAGTACTTC
d_call: TRBD1; j_call: TRBJ1-2; v_call: TRBV19; clone_size: -; cdr3_aa: CASRSLQGGYGYTF; cdr3_nt: TGTGCCAGTAGGTCCTTGCAGGGGGGCTATGGCTACACCTTC
d_call: -; j_call: TRBJ1-6; v_call: TRBV19; clone_size: -; cdr3_aa: CASNGGSYNSPLHF; cdr3_nt: TGTGCCAGTAATGGAGGCTCCTATAATTCACCCCTCCACTTT
d_call: -; j_call: TRBJ1-1; v_call: TRBV30; clone_size: -; cdr3_aa: CAWKVGYTNTEAFF; cdr3_nt: TGTGCCTGGAAGGTTGGATACACCAACACTGAAGCTTTCTTT
d_call: TRBD2; j_call: TRBJ2-3; v_call: TRBV5-1; clone_size: -; cdr3_aa: CASSLGLAVGPDTQYF; cdr3_nt: TGCGCCAGCAGCTTGGGGCTAGCGGTCGGGCCAGATACGCAGTATTTT
d_call: -; j_call: TRBJ2-1; v_call: TRBV7-9; clone_size: -; cdr3_aa: CASSLSTGSYNEQFF; cdr3_nt: TGTGCCAGCAGCTTAAGTACGGGTTCCTACAATGAGCAGTTCTTC
d_call: TRBD2; j_call: TRBJ2-1; v_call: TRBV2; clone_size: -; cdr3_aa: CASSFPSSSGSYYNEQFF; cdr3_nt: TGTGCCAGCAGTTTCCCATCCTCTAGCGGGAGCTACTACAATGAGCAGTTCTTC
d_call: -; j_call: TRBJ1-4; v_call: TRBV7-9; clone_size: -; cdr3_aa: CASSLERNSREGSEKLFF; cdr3_nt: TGTGCCAGCAGCTTAGAACGCAATTCGAGGGAGGGAAGTGAAAAACTGTTTTTT
d_call: TRBD2; j_call: TRBJ2-3; v_call: TRBV2; clone_size: -; cdr3_aa: CASSEAGEGTADTQYF; cdr3_nt: TGTGCCAGCAGTGAAGCTGGGGAGGGTACGGCAGATACGCAGTATTTT
d_call: TRBD1; j_call: TRBJ1-4; v_call: TRBV3-1/TRBV3-2; clone_size: -; cdr3_aa: CASSQGQGGLATNEKLFF; cdr3_nt: TGTGCCAGCAGCCAAGGGCAGGGGGGCCTTGCAACTAATGAAAAACTGTTTTTT
d_call: -; j_call: TRBJ2-7; v_call: TRBV28; clone_size: -; cdr3_aa: CASSFSGDPYEQYF; cdr3_nt: TGTGCCAGCAGTTTCTCAGGGGACCCCTACGAGCAGTACTTC
d_call: -; j_call: TRBJ1-1; v_call: TRBV10-3; clone_size: once; cdr3_aa: CATSTENTEAFF; cdr3_nt: TGTGCCACCTCGACAGAGAACACTGAAGCTTTCTTT
d_call: -; j_call: TRBJ1-1; v_call: TRBV5-6; clone_size: -; cdr3_aa: CASSFVLPTGNTEAFF; cdr3_nt: TGTGCCAGCAGCTTTGTCCTTCCCACGGGCAACACTGAAGCTTTCTTT
d_call: -; j_call: TRBJ2-2; v_call: TRBV28; clone_size: once; cdr3_aa: CASSLAGLTGELFF; cdr3_nt: TGTGCCAGCAGTTTGGCAGGGCTCACCGGGGAGCTGTTTTTT
d_call: -; j_call: TRBJ2-5; v_call: TRBV7-7; clone_size: -; cdr3_aa: CASSPNTIVQYF; cdr3_nt: TGTGCTAGCAGCCCGAATACAATAGTCCAGTACTTC
d_call: -; j_call: TRBJ1-3; v_call: TRBV25-1; clone_size: -; cdr3_aa: CASSELEGPGGNTIYF; cdr3_nt: TGTGCCAGCAGTGAATTAGAGGGGCCGGGAGGAAACACCATATATTTT
d_call: TRBD1; j_call: TRBJ2-2; v_call: TRBV5-8; clone_size: -; cdr3_aa: CASFILRGTANTGELFF; cdr3_nt: TGTGCCAGCTTCATACTGAGAGGGACAGCAAACACCGGGGAGCTGTTTTTT